Following are 22 T cell receptor beta chains from one sample sequenced in a study of T cell responses to AZD1222 COVID-19 vaccine. The assay was immunoSEQ multiplex PCR, and TCRdb's table has in-frame clones only and misses some. The sample has around 120,000 clones, 85% to 95% seen once; the top ten hold around 5%. This specimen consisted of peripheral blood, obtained 28 days after the second AZD1222 dose. The receptor set was obtained from an adult who received the AZD1222 COVID-19 vaccine.

The genes are TRBV12-3 or TRBV12-4 and TRBJ2-3; unclear D gene. This CDR3 contains 12 residues. With 5 bases removed from V and 3 bases from J, the gap between germline ends came to 6 bases. The CDR3 protein is CASSARTDTQYF. CDR3 nucleotide sequence: TGTGCCAGCAGTGCCCGGACAGATACGCAGTATTTT.

The chain couples TRBV5-6 to TRBJ1-5; the match to TRBD1 covers 9 bases. Germline-derived CDR1 and CDR2 are SGHDT and YYEEEE. Trimming at V came to 4 bases and at J to 2 bases, leaving 7 bases not matched to a gene. CDR3 size: 16 residues. CDR3 sequence: CASSLTGGVGNQPQHF. The CDR3 bases are TGTGCCAGCAGCCTAACAGGGGGCGTTGGCAATCAGCCCCAGCATTTT.

CDR3 nucleotide sequence: TGTGCCAGCAGCTTAGTGGGGGGACTTAGCTATGGCTACACCTTC. It encodes CASSLVGGLSYGYTF. This chain connects TRBV7-8 to TRBJ1-2, with D possibly matching TRBD1 (5 bases). Germline V gene lookup returns CDR1 SGHVS and CDR2 FQNEAQ. The V gene lost 1 base and the J gene lost 4 bases, with 13 bases spanning the gap. The CDR3 spans 15 residues.

CDR3 loop: CASGIDGNHQPQHF. The CDR3 nucleotides read TGTGCTAGTGGGATCGACGGAAACCATCAGCCCCAGCATTTT. The chain couples TRBV12-5 to TRBJ1-5, with D uncertain. This CDR3 is built from 14 residues. Trimming took off 6 bases at V and 5 bases at J, with 14 bases between the two ends. Germline CDR1 reads LGHNT; CDR2 reads FRNRAP.

The V call is TRBV6-4, the J call TRBJ2-3, with D perhaps TRBD2 (6 bases). CDR1 MRHNA and CDR2 SNTAGT come from the germline V gene. This CDR3 is 16 amino acids long. V was cut by 4 bases and J by 3 bases, with 17 bases left in between. The chain's CDR3 is CASSVPGLWITDTQYF. The CDR3 DNA sequence: TGTGCCAGCAGTGTACCGGGACTGTGGATTACAGATACGCAGTATTTT.

V gene TRBV2 combines with J gene TRBJ2-7; 8 bases line up with TRBD2. Per the germline V gene, CDR1 is SNHLY and CDR2 is FYNNEI. V was clipped by 7 bases and J by 1 base; unmatched bases: 6. The CDR3 is 14 residues long. CDR3 sequence: CASTRERESYEQYF. CDR3 bases: TGTGCCAGCACTCGAGAGCGGGAGTCCTACGAGCAGTACTTC.

The chain carries TRBV2 and TRBJ2-7; D gene unclear. This CDR3 spans 17 amino acids. Germline CDR1 and CDR2: SNHLY and FYNNEI. The V gene lost 7 bases and the J gene lost 0 bases, with 22 bases spanning the gap. This CDR3 reads CASTIPVGSPSSYEQYF. CDR3 in DNA: TGTGCCAGCACCATCCCCGTGGGCAGCCCGAGCTCCTACGAGCAGTACTTC. Looking up the rest from reference TRBV2 and TRBJ2-7 gives the full variable domain: EPEVTQTPSHQVTQMGQEVILRCVPISNHLYFYWYRQILGQKVEFLVSFYNNEISEKSEIFDDQFSVERPDGSNFTLKIRSTKLEDSAMYFCASTIPVGSPSSYEQYFGPGTRLTVT.

This clone has just one count. The V and J genes are TRBV11-2 and TRBJ2-2; D possibly corresponds to TRBD2 (6 bases). The germline gives CDR1 SGHAT, CDR2 FQNNGV. The V and J ends lost 6 bases and 2 bases respectively, with 16 bases between them. This CDR3 has 16 amino acids. CDR3 nucleotide sequence: TGTGCCAGCAGTATCGGGGGACTGACTAACACCGGGGAGCTGTTTTTT. It translates to CASSIGGLTNTGELFF.

The chain joins TRBV5-4 to TRBJ2-5; D is perhaps TRBD1 or TRBD2 (5 bases each). The V and J ends lost 4 bases and 3 bases respectively, with 10 bases between them. Germline V gene data show CDR1 as SGHNT and CDR2 as YYREEE (reference sequence). The CDR3 totals 13 residues. DNA for the CDR3: TGTGCCAGCAGCAGTGGGGACGAAGAGACCCAGTACTTC. This translates into CASSSGDEETQYF. Together with reference TRBV5-4 and TRBJ2-5, the CDR3 gives the full variable domain: ETGVTQSPTHLIKTRGQQVTLRCSSQSGHNTVSWYQQALGQGPQFIFQYYREEENGRGNFPPRFSGLQFPNYSSELNVNALELDDSALYLCASSSGDEETQYFGPGTRLLVL.

The chain joins TRBV6-6 to TRBJ1-2, with TRBD1 as a possible D gene (6 bases). The CDR3 contains 14 residues. The germline gives CDR1 MNHNY, CDR2 SVGAGI (reference sequence). Trimming took off 0 bases at V and 5 bases at J, with 10 bases between the two ends. CDR3 region: CASSYSRGRYGYTF. The CDR3 DNA is TGTGCCAGCAGTTACTCGAGGGGGAGGTATGGCTACACCTTC.

The V call is TRBV7-2, the J call TRBJ2-1; perhaps TRBD2 as D (5 bases). CDR3 length: 15 amino acids. V lost 7 bases to trimming and J lost 0 bases, with 13 bases between them. Germline V gene sequence: CDR1 SGHTA, CDR2 FQGNSA. The CDR3 sequence is CASTAGSSSYNEQFF. The DNA for the CDR3 is TGTGCCAGCACTGCGGGCTCCAGCTCCTACAATGAGCAGTTCTTC.

The genes are TRBV29-1 and TRBJ1-1, with a tentative D call TRBD1 (5 bases). V was shortened by 6 bases and J by 7 bases, with 9 bases between the two germline ends. This CDR3 region has 10 residues. Per the germline V gene, CDR1 is SQVTM and CDR2 is ANQGSEA. CDR3 sequence reads: CSVGEIEAFF. In DNA, the CDR3 is TGCAGCGTAGGGGAAATTGAAGCTTTCTTT.

The chain carries TRBV30 and TRBJ2-7; 9 nucleotides match TRBD1. Germline lookup yields CDR1 GTSNPN and CDR2 SVGIG (reference sequence). Trimming took 4 bases from V and 3 from J; bases not matched to a gene: 10. The CDR3 has 15 residues. Written as DNA, the CDR3 is TGTGCCTGGACCGAACCAGGGACAGGGAGCTACGAGCAGTACTTC. The encoded protein is CAWTEPGTGSYEQYF.

The genes are TRBV20-1 and TRBJ2-1; D not certain. Trimming took 3 bases from V and 4 from J, leaving 10 bases between them. The CDR3 runs 13 residues. Germline values: CDR1 DFQATT, CDR2 SNEGSKA (reference sequence). The CDR3 DNA follows: TGCAGTGCTAGTAGCCTGCCGTACAATGAGCAGTTCTTC. Translating it yields CSASSLPYNEQFF.

This sequence joins TRBV5-6 and TRBJ2-2; D unclear. The CDR3 totals 15 residues. CDR1 is SGHDT and CDR2 is YYEEEE in the germline V gene. Trimming took 1 base from V and 3 from J, leaving 10 bases between them. The CDR3 nucleotides read TGTGCCAGCAGCTTGCTAACTACCTACACCGGGGAGCTGTTTTTT. Its translation: CASSLLTTYTGELFF.

In this sample, this clone turned up once. This chain uses TRBV19 with TRBJ2-3; unclear D gene. Germline-derived CDR1 and CDR2 are LNHDA and SQIVND (reference sequence). Deletions cut 5 bases from V and 6 bases from J, with 15 bases between. The CDR3 runs 14 residues. The CDR3 reads CASSPGPNGDTQYF. CDR3 nucleotide sequence: TGTGCCAGTAGTCCTGGACCGAACGGCGATACGCAGTATTTT.

CDR3 protein: CASSLGLAQETQYF. In nucleotides, the CDR3 is TGTGCCAGCAGCCTGGGACTAGCGCAAGAGACCCAGTACTTC. The chain employs TRBV11-1 and TRBJ2-5; TRBD2 matches at 10 bases. CDR3 length equals 14 residues. Germline V gene data show CDR1 as SGHAT and CDR2 as FQDESV (reference sequence). V was clipped by 5 bases and J by 2 bases; unmatched bases: 2.

The chain recombines TRBV7-2 with TRBJ1-2, with TRBD1 matching 7 bases. Germline assignment: CDR1 SGHTA and CDR2 FQGNSA. The CDR3 runs to 13 residues. Trimming at V came to 4 bases and at J to 6 bases, leaving 5 bases not matched to a gene. The CDR3 coding sequence is TGTGCCAGCAGCTGGGACAGACAAGATGGCTACACCTTC. Its protein is CASSWDRQDGYTF.

The chain couples TRBV7-2 to TRBJ1-2, with unresolved D. This CDR3 is 14 amino acids long. V lost 4 bases to trimming and J lost 4 bases, with 13 bases between them. From germline, CDR1 is SGHTA and CDR2 FQGNSA. The CDR3 is CASSSITASYGYTF. The CDR3 nucleotides read TGTGCCAGCAGCTCCATCACAGCTTCCTATGGCTACACCTTC.

J is TRBJ2-1 and V is TRBV6-5; 11 bases match TRBD2. V shed 6 bases and J 3 bases; nucleotides not matched to a gene: 4. This CDR3 region has 15 residues. Germline values: CDR1 MNHEY, CDR2 SVGAGI. The DNA for the CDR3 is TGTGCCAGCAGCCCCACTAGCGGGGGCTACAATGAGCAGTTCTTC. It encodes CASSPTSGGYNEQFF.

As DNA, the CDR3 is TGTGCCAGCCCCGGGAGGGGCGATGAGCAGTTCTTC. This encodes CASPGRGDEQFF. The rearrangement links TRBV12-3 or TRBV12-4 to TRBJ2-1; TRBD2 matches at 8 bases. The ends lost 8 bases at V and 8 bases at J; junction bases unmatched: 5. The length of the CDR3 is 12 residues.

This chain connects TRBV7-9 to TRBJ2-7; 8 bases are shared with TRBD1. V was pared by 3 bases and J by 1 base, with 5 bases of the junction left unmatched. The CDR3 runs to 15 residues. The V gene's germline CDR1 is SEHNR and CDR2 FQNEAQ (reference sequence). The CDR3 bases are TGTGCCAGCAGCTTGGGACAGGTTCTTTCCTACGAGCAGTACTTC. It yields the protein CASSLGQVLSYEQYF.